The 26 T cell receptor beta chains presented below share a single source sample, sequenced in a study of long-term antiretroviral therapy in people with HIV. The assay used was immunoSEQ (version v3.0), run at survey level. This table comes from immunoSEQ multiplex PCR, and its TCRdb copy is limited to in-frame clones, with some not included. The table records tens of thousands of clones, roughly 80% of them present only once. Here the sequenced sample was unsorted PBMCs, taken 1.5 years after starting antiretroviral therapy. These receptors originate from a man between 18 and 35 years old with HIV.

The rearrangement links TRBV7-9 to TRBJ2-3; 11 nucleotides line up with TRBD2. CDR1 is SEHNR, CDR2 FQNEAQ, per germline (reference sequence). Trimming removed 5 bases from V and 5 bases from J; junction bases left unmatched: 9. This CDR3 region has 16 residues. The CDR3 DNA reads as TGTGCCAGCAGCGGATTACTAGCGGGAGTTTTAGATACGCAGTATTTT. Translated: CASSGLLAGVLDTQYF. The whole variable domain, remainder taken from reference TRBV7-9 and TRBJ2-3, is DTGVSQNPRHKITKRGQNVTFRCDPISEHNRLYWYRQTLGQGPEFLTYFQNEAQLEKSRLLSDRFSAERPKGSFSTLEIQRTEQGDSAMYLCASSGLLAGVLDTQYFGPGTRLTVL.

This clone was picked up one time. The J gene is TRBJ1-5, the V gene TRBV28, with 12 nucleotides matching TRBD1. CDR1 MDHEN and CDR2 SYDVKM come from the germline V gene. With V trimmed by 6 bases and J by 6 bases, 6 bases remained unmatched. There are 15 residues in the CDR3. CDR3 loop: CASSWDRGLGQPQHF. The CDR3 DNA reads as TGTGCCAGCAGCTGGGACAGGGGGCTTGGTCAGCCCCAGCATTTT.

This chain links TRBV29-1 with TRBJ1-2; TRBD1 agrees at 9 bases. CDR1 SQVTM and CDR2 ANQGSEA come from the germline V gene. V trimming: 4 bases; J trimming: 4 bases; junction bases outside the gene matches: 4. The length of the CDR3 is 13 residues. CDR3 DNA: TGCAGCGTTGGACAGGGGGACGGCTATGGCTACACCTTC. Its translation: CSVGQGDGYGYTF.

This clone showed up just a few times. The V call is TRBV30, the J call TRBJ1-2; 11 positions agree with TRBD1. Trimming at V came to 3 bases and at J to 8 bases, leaving 8 bases not matched to a gene. The CDR3 length is 14 residues. Germline loops: CDR1 GTSNPN, CDR2 SVGIG (reference sequence). CDR3 sequence: CAWRPDRGRDGYTF. CDR3 nucleotide sequence: TGTGCCTGGAGGCCGGACAGGGGGCGTGACGGCTACACCTTC.

The chain recombines TRBV6-6 with TRBJ2-7, with 8 bases aligning to TRBD1. This CDR3 is built from 13 residues. Unmatched junction bases numbered 6, after V lost 9 bases and J lost 2 bases. Germline CDR1 is MNHNY and CDR2 is SVGAGI (reference sequence). CDR3 in DNA: TGTGCCAGTCGAACAGGGGGGACCTACGAGCAGTACTTC. Its protein is CASRTGGTYEQYF.

This CDR3 is CASSLSAGSNTEAFF. The CDR3 nucleotides read TGTGCCAGCAGTTTATCGGCGGGTTCGAACACTGAAGCTTTCTTT. J is TRBJ1-1 and V is TRBV27, with D hard to call. Germline CDR1 and CDR2: MNHEY and SMNVEV (reference sequence). V was shortened by 0 bases and J by 1 base, with 9 bases between the two germline ends. This CDR3 contains 15 residues.

The chain is built from TRBV7-2 and TRBJ1-2, with D hard to call. Germline-derived CDR1 and CDR2 are SGHTA and FQGNSA. The V gene lost 2 bases and the J gene lost 8 bases, with 18 bases spanning the gap. This CDR3 has 15 residues. The CDR3 protein is CASSLRSGLSLGYTF. The CDR3 DNA follows: TGTGCCAGCAGCTTACGGTCAGGCCTTTCTCTGGGCTACACCTTC.

The V and J genes are TRBV6-1 and TRBJ2-7; D might be TRBD2 (6 bases). The CDR3 spans 11 residues. CDR1 is MNHNS and CDR2 is SASEGT in the germline V gene. Trimming took off 7 bases at V and 6 bases at J, with 10 bases between the two ends. CDR3 in DNA: TGTGCCAGCACTCTAGCGTCCGAGCAGTACTTC. Its protein product is CASTLASEQYF.

The chain recombines TRBV6-1 with TRBJ1-1; D is perhaps TRBD1 (5 bases). Per the germline V gene, CDR1 is MNHNS and CDR2 is SASEGT. This CDR3 comprises 18 residues. Trimming removed 1 base from V and 0 bases from J, with 18 bases in between. The CDR3 DNA is TGTGCCAGCAGTGAAGGGGGACCGGGGAAGACCCTGAACACTGAAGCTTTCTTT. It translates to CASSEGGPGKTLNTEAFF.

This clone came up a few times. The chain recombines TRBV11-2 with TRBJ1-3; TRBD1 aligns across 7 bases. The CDR3 runs 16 residues. V lost 8 bases and J lost 0; bases outside the gene matches: 10. The germline CDR1 and CDR2 sequences are SGHAT and FQNNGV. The chain's CDR3 is CASEIGTAYSGNTIYF. The CDR3 region has the DNA TGTGCCAGCGAGATCGGGACAGCATACTCTGGAAACACCATATATTTT.

The chain combines TRBV4-3 with TRBJ2-1; weak D call: TRBD2 (6 bases). V was clipped by 1 base and J by 2 bases, with 18 bases between them. Germline V CDR1 and CDR2: LGHNA, YSLEER. This CDR3 spans 18 amino acids. Here the CDR3 reads CASSQGSGGLATYNEQFF. CDR3 DNA: TGCGCCAGCAGCCAAGGGTCAGGAGGGCTTGCTACCTACAATGAGCAGTTCTTC.

The chain carries TRBV5-1 and TRBJ2-3; TRBD1 agrees at 8 bases. The CDR3 loop spans 16 amino acids. Germline-derived CDR1 and CDR2 are SGHRS and YFSETQ. V shed 4 bases and J 0 bases; nucleotides not matched to a gene: 7. In DNA form, the CDR3 reads TGCGCCAGCAGCGCAGGCTACAGGGGGAGCACAGATACGCAGTATTTT. Its translation is CASSAGYRGSTDTQYF.

V and J are TRBV6-4 and TRBJ1-2, with a possible D match to TRBD1 (6 bases). Germline V lookup: CDR1 MRHNA, CDR2 SNTAGT. Between the trimmed V and J ends, which lost 7 bases and 5 bases, there was a span of 17 bases. The CDR3 spans 14 residues. In DNA form, the CDR3 reads TGTGCCAGCATTCAGCGGGGGGCGAGGTATGGCTACACCTTC. Translating it yields CASIQRGARYGYTF.

The chain combines TRBV30 with TRBJ2-7; TRBD1 is a possible D gene (5 bases). Trimming took 3 bases from V and 3 from J, leaving 12 bases between them. Per the germline V gene, CDR1 is GTSNPN and CDR2 is SVGIG (reference sequence). The CDR3 totals 13 residues. The CDR3 loop reads CAWRKPGIYEQYF. The CDR3, as DNA: TGTGCCTGGAGAAAGCCAGGGATCTACGAGCAGTACTTC.

V gene TRBV5-1 combines with J gene TRBJ2-6; D possibly corresponds to TRBD1 (7 bases). CDR1 SGHRS and CDR2 YFSETQ come from the germline V gene. This CDR3 is built from 18 residues. V was clipped by 1 base and J by 4 bases, with 18 bases between them. The CDR3 DNA sequence: TGCGCCAGCAGCTTGCCAGGGGGGCCCGTTGGGGGGGCCAACGTCCTGACTTTC. It is translated as CASSLPGGPVGGANVLTF.

The V and J genes are TRBV5-6 and TRBJ2-7, with TRBD1 matching over 8 bases. The CDR3 runs to 14 residues. Germline V gives CDR1 SGHDT, CDR2 YYEEEE. Trimming removed 0 bases from V and 6 bases from J; junction bases left unmatched: 5. The CDR3 reads CASSLVQGASEQYF. CDR3 coding DNA: TGTGCCAGCAGCTTGGTCCAGGGGGCCTCCGAGCAGTACTTC.

The chain employs TRBV14 and TRBJ1-1; D not certain. Deletions cut 1 base from V and 8 bases from J, with 11 bases between. CDR1 is SGHDN and CDR2 is FVKESK in the germline V gene. This CDR3 has 13 amino acids. The CDR3 spells CASSQVPTGEAFF. CDR3 nucleotides: TGTGCCAGCAGCCAAGTACCGACGGGGGAAGCTTTCTTT. The full variable domain, rest sourced from reference TRBV14 and TRBJ1-1, is EAGVTQFPSHSVIEKGQTVTLRCDPISGHDNLYWYRRVMGKEIKFLLHFVKESKQDESGMPNNRFLAERTGGTYSTLKVQPAELEDSGVYFCASSQVPTGEAFFGQGTRLTVV.

The chain carries TRBV7-2 and TRBJ2-5; 7 bases agree with TRBD2. The V segment lost 7 bases and the J segment 5 bases; nucleotides outside the gene matches: 13. Germline assignment: CDR1 SGHTA and CDR2 FQGNSA. The CDR3 length is 15 residues. The chain's CDR3 is CASTLGAGAVETQYF. For the CDR3, the DNA is TGTGCCAGCACCCTAGGGGCGGGAGCTGTGGAGACCCAGTACTTC.

The rearrangement joins TRBV5-1 to TRBJ2-5; 9 nucleotides line up with TRBD1. The V segment lost 0 bases and the J segment 5 bases; nucleotides outside the gene matches: 5. CDR3 length equals 15 residues. CDR1 SGHRS and CDR2 YFSETQ come from the germline V gene. CDR3 in amino acids: CASSLVGTGSETQYF. The DNA for the CDR3 is TGCGCCAGCAGCTTGGTCGGGACAGGGAGCGAGACCCAGTACTTC. The full variable domain, its missing parts supplied by reference TRBV5-1 and TRBJ2-5, is KAGVTQTPRYLIKTRGQQVTLSCSPISGHRSVSWYQQTPGQGLQFLFEYFSETQRNKGNFPGRFSGRQFSNSRSEMNVSTLELGDSALYLCASSLVGTGSETQYFGPGTRLLVL.

The chain combines TRBV5-1 with TRBJ2-1; D uncertain. Trimming left V 0 bases short and J 3 bases short, with 7 bases between. CDR3 length equals 14 residues. CDR1 is SGHRS and CDR2 is YFSETQ in the germline V gene. The CDR3 DNA reads TGCGCCAGCAGCTTGGATTATTTCTACAATGAGCAGTTCTTC. Translation gives CASSLDYFYNEQFF.

The chain combines TRBV5-1 with TRBJ2-7; D is ambiguous. This CDR3 spans 14 amino acids. Trimming shortened V by 0 bases and J by 4 bases, and 11 bases separated the two germline ends. Germline-derived CDR1 and CDR2 are SGHRS and YFSETQ. DNA of the CDR3: TGCGCCAGCAGCTTGGGGGCCAGTGGGTACGAGCAGTACTTC. Translated: CASSLGASGYEQYF.

This chain uses TRBV14 with TRBJ2-1, with TRBD1 as a possible D gene (5 bases). This CDR3 is 18 amino acids long. Germline loops: CDR1 SGHDN, CDR2 FVKESK. The V end was cut by 0 bases, the J end by 0 bases, with 15 bases between. This CDR3 is CASSQDSVLGPSYNEQFF. The CDR3 coding sequence is TGTGCCAGCAGCCAAGATTCCGTCTTGGGGCCCTCCTACAATGAGCAGTTCTTC.

The chain recombines TRBV7-9 with TRBJ2-3; the match to TRBD2 covers 9 bases. The V segment lost 5 bases and the J segment 6 bases; nucleotides outside the gene matches: 15. CDR3 length: 17 residues. The germline CDR1 and CDR2 sequences are SEHNR and FQNEAQ (reference sequence). The CDR3: CASSPPSLAGEGDTQYF. The CDR3 bases are TGTGCCAGCAGCCCCCCGAGTTTAGCGGGAGAGGGGGATACGCAGTATTTT.

The chain couples TRBV29-1 to TRBJ1-3; TRBD1 matches at 7 bases. V was clipped by 4 bases and J by 0 bases; unmatched bases: 12. The CDR3 length is 17 residues. CDR1 is SQVTM and CDR2 is ANQGSEA in the germline V gene. DNA for the CDR3: TGCAGCGTTGGGACAGGTGGCTCCTTAAACTCTGGAAACACCATATATTTT. Its protein is CSVGTGGSLNSGNTIYF.

The chain joins TRBV15 to TRBJ2-6; D gene unclear. The CDR3 totals 19 residues. Germline V gene lookup returns CDR1 LNHNV and CDR2 YYDKDF (reference sequence). The germline V and J ends were trimmed by 4 bases and 0 bases, with 19 bases remaining between them. CDR3 bases: TGTGCCACCAGCAAATCGGACGGCCTGGTCTACTCTGGGGCCAACGTCCTGACTTTC. Its translation is CATSKSDGLVYSGANVLTF.

The rearrangement uses TRBV18 and TRBJ1-2, with 10 bases that match TRBD1. Germline CDR1 is KGHSH and CDR2 is LQKENI. The trim removed 3 bases at V and 8 bases at J, leaving 6 bases unmatched. The CDR3 has 14 residues. CDR3 DNA sequence: TGTGCCAGCTCACCCCCGGGACAGGGGTACGGCTACACCTTC. Its protein product is CASSPPGQGYGYTF.